This T cell receptor (beta chain) was observed in a study of blood T cells in healthy people across ages. The study, taken as a whole, reports: Samples with more naive T cells showed higher observed beta diversity.

Concerning this clonotype: Antigen specificity is unknown. A read error may account for a junction end that differs from germline.

Using a J-beta primer mix together with a sample-barcoded 5' primer, a second PCR was run for about 7 to 12 cycles. Each single sample gave us at least 2.5 million CDR3-containing paired-end reads. TCRdb ran MiXCR on the 5' RACE reads and lists one entry per CDR3 protein. The table includes 1,800,000 or so distinct CDR3 sequences, 30% to 40% detected once. Each sample gave at least 6 million isolated PBMCs. There are 15 residues in the CDR3. From germline, CDR1 is SGHRS and CDR2 YFSETQ. This TCR was sampled from a human donor in good health. The chain couples TRBV5-1 to TRBJ2-7; D is uncertain. The sequenced sample consisted of blood. CDR3 in DNA: TGCGCCAACAGCCCAAGGCCAGGAACCCTCTACGAGCAGTACTTC. Its protein product is CANSPRPGTLYEQYF.